These T cell receptor beta chains were read from a single sample in a study of T-cell memory formation after mild COVID-19. TCRdb fed the 5' RACE reads into MiXCR, producing one record per CDR3 protein. This sample yields 55,000 to 70,000 distinct CDR3 sequences, of which 25% to 30% are seen a single time; roughly 44% belongs to the top ten. Sample: PBMCs or a T cell subset sorted from them (not recorded which). The receptors stem from a man in his late teens or twenties who had mild COVID-19 (a few samples of this study predate the infection). Cell type and time point are not known. CDR3s include the opening cysteine and the closing phenylalanine or tryptophan. The order of the fields is V gene, D gene, clone size, J gene, CDR3 protein, CDR3 DNA. D genes are given only for firm matches. Expanded clones get a size class; other rows say once, few or many, or leave the size out.

>TRBV5-6|TRBD2|.|TRBJ2-3
CASSFGGLAGTDTQYF
TGTGCCAGCAGCTTCGGGGGACTAGCGGGCACAGATACGCAGTATTTT
>TRBV20-1|.|.|TRBJ2-3
CSAHFDRTPDTQYF
TGCAGTGCTCATTTCGACAGGACTCCAGATACGCAGTATTTT
>TRBV7-9|.|few|TRBJ2-2
CASSFLITIGELFF
TGTGCCAGCAGCTTTCTCATTACTATCGGGGAGCTGTTTTTT
>TRBV19|.|once|TRBJ1-1
CASNNRVDAEAFF
TGTGCCAGTAATAACCGGGTCGATGCTGAAGCTTTCTTT
>TRBV5-1|TRBD1|.|TRBJ1-1
CASSWTGAEAFF
TGCGCCAGCAGTTGGACAGGCGCTGAAGCTTTCTTT
>TRBV20-1|.|.|TRBJ2-7
CSAEWVIGEQYF
TGCAGTGCGGAGTGGGTAATAGGCGAGCAGTACTTC
>TRBV5-1|.|.|TRBJ2-2
CASGGATGELFF
TGCGCCAGCGGGGGCGCAACCGGGGAGCTGTTTTTT
>TRBV7-2|TRBD1|few|TRBJ2-2
CASSLARQGMDTGELFF
TGTGCCAGCAGCTTAGCCCGACAGGGTATGGACACCGGGGAGCTGTTTTTT
>TRBV12-3/TRBV12-4|TRBD1|few|TRBJ2-3
CASDSPRDSRDTQYF
TGTGCCAGCGACTCCCCCCGGGACAGTCGAGATACGCAGTATTTT
>TRBV4-3|.|.|TRBJ1-4
CASSQEAEVGEKLFF
TGCGCCAGCAGCCAAGAGGCGGAAGTCGGGGAAAAACTGTTTTTT
>TRBV12-3/TRBV12-4|TRBD2|many|TRBJ2-3
CASSDPGLAGALSTDTQYF
TGTGCCAGCAGTGACCCTGGACTAGCGGGGGCCCTTAGCACAGATACGCAGTATTTT
>TRBV12-3/TRBV12-4|.|.|TRBJ2-7
CASSSYSYEQYF
TGTGCCAGCAGTTCATACTCCTACGAGCAGTACTTC
>TRBV5-4|TRBD2|.|TRBJ2-1
CASSLTSGPYNEQFF
TGTGCCAGCAGCTTGACTAGCGGGCCCTACAATGAGCAGTTCTTC
>TRBV29-1|.|.|TRBJ2-5
CSVDNPMETQYF
TGCAGCGTTGACAACCCGATGGAGACCCAGTACTTC
>TRBV20-1|.|.|TRBJ1-1
CSATSLRAGNTEAFF
TGCAGTGCCACGTCGTTAAGGGCTGGGAACACTGAAGCTTTCTTT
>TRBV11-2|TRBD2|many|TRBJ2-2
CASSPTSGGTGELFF
TGTGCCAGCAGCCCTACTAGCGGGGGGACCGGGGAGCTGTTTTTT
>TRBV6-5|TRBD2|few|TRBJ2-3
CASSPASSGGSTDTQYF
TGTGCCAGCAGCCCCGCCTCTAGCGGGGGGAGCACAGATACGCAGTATTTT
>TRBV5-1|.|few|TRBJ2-3
CASSLGPDKTSTDTQYF
TGCGCCAGCAGCTTGGGGCCAGACAAAACTAGCACAGATACGCAGTATTTT
>TRBV4-3|TRBD1|.|TRBJ1-2
CASSRSYGDSLTGYTF
TGCGCCAGCAGCCGGAGTTACGGGGACAGCCTCACTGGCTACACCTTC
>TRBV19|.|once|TRBJ2-3
CASSSQGLTDTQYF
TGTGCCAGTAGCTCCCAAGGACTCACAGATACGCAGTATTTT
>TRBV6-5|.|few|TRBJ2-7
CASSYSGSGQYEQYF
TGTGCCAGCAGTTACTCAGGGTCCGGACAGTACGAGCAGTACTTC
>TRBV20-1|.|.|TRBJ2-2
CSARDLGEDTGELFF
TGCAGTGCTAGAGATCTAGGGGAGGACACCGGGGAGCTGTTTTTT
>TRBV25-1|.|.|TRBJ2-3
CASSGLGQPGPSKDTQYF
TGTGCCAGCAGTGGACTGGGACAACCGGGACCATCTAAGGATACGCAGTATTTT
>TRBV7-2|.|.|TRBJ1-2
CASSILRDTRGYTF
TGTGCCAGCAGCATATTACGGGACACCCGTGGCTACACCTTC
>TRBV6-5|.|.|TRBJ2-1
CASSYSGAVNEQFF
TGTGCCAGCAGTTACTCGGGTGCAGTTAATGAGCAGTTCTTC
>TRBV4-1|TRBD1|.|TRBJ1-1
CASSQEDRGGTEAFF
TGCGCCAGCAGCCAAGAAGACAGGGGGGGCACTGAAGCTTTCTTT
>TRBV7-9|.|many|TRBJ2-5
CASEGGGQETQYF
TGTGCCAGCGAAGGGGGGGGTCAAGAGACCCAGTACTTC
>TRBV10-3|TRBD1|few|TRBJ2-3
CAISGRYDRASDTQYF
TGTGCCATCAGTGGGAGGTACGACAGGGCTTCAGATACGCAGTATTTT
>TRBV4-1|TRBD1|.|TRBJ2-3
CASSLGQGTDTQYF
TGCGCCAGCAGCCTGGGACAGGGTACAGATACGCAGTATTTT
>TRBV9|TRBD1|.|TRBJ1-1
CASSPGQFGNTEAFF
TGTGCCAGCAGCCCGGGACAGTTCGGGAACACTGAAGCTTTCTTT
>TRBV9|.|few|TRBJ2-7
CASSVRGSNYEQYF
TGTGCCAGCAGCGTACGTGGCAGTAACTACGAGCAGTACTTC
>TRBV4-1|.|.|TRBJ2-3
CASSPGGSTDTQYF
TGCGCCAGCAGCCCTGGGGGGAGCACAGATACGCAGTATTTT
>TRBV13|.|many|TRBJ1-2
CASSHRDYGYTF
TGTGCCAGCAGCCATCGGGACTATGGCTACACCTTC
>TRBV21-1|.|.|TRBJ2-6
CASSKVSQISRAGANVLTF
TGTGCCAGCAGCAAAGTTTCACAGATCAGTCGCGCTGGGGCCAACGTCCTGACTTTC
>TRBV7-2|.|few|TRBJ2-5
CASSLESLPQETQYF
TGTGCCAGCAGCTTAGAATCGCTGCCTCAAGAGACCCAGTACTTC
>TRBV12-3/TRBV12-4|.|.|TRBJ2-3
CASSPPRGHYTDTQYF
TGTGCCAGCAGTCCCCCCCGAGGACACTACACAGATACGCAGTATTTT
>TRBV6-6|.|.|TRBJ2-3
CASSYPGTSTDTQYF
TGTGCCAGCAGTTACCCCGGGACTAGCACAGATACGCAGTATTTT
>TRBV14|.|.|TRBJ2-5
CASSQLALASQETQYF
TGTGCCAGCAGCCAATTGGCTTTGGCCTCCCAAGAGACCCAGTACTTC
>TRBV7-2|TRBD2|.|TRBJ2-1
CASSVTSGDIYNEQFF
TGTGCCAGCAGCGTGACTAGCGGGGATATCTACAATGAGCAGTTCTTC
>TRBV5-6|.|.|TRBJ1-1
CASSLYGFEAFF
TGTGCCAGCAGCTTGTACGGGTTTGAAGCTTTCTTT
>TRBV7-9|.|many|TRBJ2-7
CASSLPRETYEQYF
TGTGCCAGCAGCTTACCCAGGGAAACCTACGAGCAGTACTTC
>TRBV20-1|.|few|TRBJ2-7
CSARDVGGEQYF
TGCAGTGCTAGAGATGTCGGGGGCGAGCAGTACTTC
>TRBV27|.|.|TRBJ2-5
CASSPRSGKGDQETQYF
TGTGCCAGCAGTCCTAGGTCCGGCAAGGGAGATCAAGAGACCCAGTACTTC